Listed below are T cell receptor beta chains from one sample, sequenced in a study of blood T cell repertoires in COVID-19. Measured with immunoSEQ multiplex PCR; TCRdb has only the in-frame clones, and not every one. The sample includes 440,000 or so clones, approximately 89% of them seen just once. The sample was peripheral blood. These receptors all stem from a woman in her forties with COVID-19, enrolled during active disease. Each CDR3 is given with its conserved first and last residue. Fields, in order: V gene, J gene, CDR3 protein.

V gene: TRBV5-5
J gene: TRBJ1-1
CDR3 protein: CASSLVIGGYTEAFF

V gene: TRBV6-6
J gene: TRBJ2-7
CDR3 protein: CASSYSSGRPQYEQYF

V gene: TRBV5-8
J gene: TRBJ1-3
CDR3 protein: CASSRQSSGNTIYF

V gene: TRBV4-3
J gene: TRBJ1-6
CDR3 protein: CASSQAQGVNSPLHF

V gene: TRBV29-1
J gene: TRBJ2-1
CDR3 protein: CSVGRQVNGNEQFF

V gene: TRBV7-9
J gene: TRBJ1-2
CDR3 protein: CASSLDTHGYTF

V gene: TRBV30
J gene: TRBJ1-6
CDR3 protein: CACSKGTGNSPLHF

V gene: TRBV11-1
J gene: TRBJ2-2
CDR3 protein: CASSRWTSANTGELFF

V gene: TRBV6-5
J gene: TRBJ1-2
CDR3 protein: CASRSGGGGAGYTF

V gene: TRBV6-5
J gene: TRBJ2-7
CDR3 protein: CASSYTPGGSREQYF

V gene: TRBV6-4
J gene: TRBJ2-2
CDR3 protein: CASSEQGAATGELFF

V gene: TRBV10-2
J gene: TRBJ1-2
CDR3 protein: CASSRGLSQNYGYTF

V gene: TRBV4-1
J gene: TRBJ2-1
CDR3 protein: CASSQPGGRYNEQFF

V gene: TRBV7-9
J gene: TRBJ2-7
CDR3 protein: CASSLILAGDSYEQYF

V gene: TRBV24-1
J gene: TRBJ2-7
CDR3 protein: CATSSSATGGGQYF

V gene: TRBV2
J gene: TRBJ1-2
CDR3 protein: CASSEARDSSNYGYTF

V gene: TRBV4-3
J gene: TRBJ1-4
CDR3 protein: CASSQDEGGYGEKLFF

V gene: TRBV6-4
J gene: TRBJ1-2
CDR3 protein: CASSDIIGVGGYTF

V gene: TRBV3-1/TRBV3-2
J gene: TRBJ2-1
CDR3 protein: CASSLLVAGNEQFF

V gene: TRBV10-3
J gene: TRBJ1-4
CDR3 protein: CAISDEGRATSEKLFF

V gene: TRBV25-1
J gene: TRBJ1-2
CDR3 protein: CASSGPGFQNYGYTF

V gene: TRBV27
J gene: TRBJ2-3
CDR3 protein: CASSFLGEGDTQYF

V gene: TRBV12-5
J gene: TRBJ1-1
CDR3 protein: CASGLVWEEAFF

V gene: TRBV2
J gene: TRBJ2-3
CDR3 protein: CASSDDGTDTQYF

V gene: TRBV6-2/TRBV6-3
J gene: TRBJ2-7
CDR3 protein: CASSSGTGGSRYEQYF

V gene: TRBV6-2/TRBV6-3
J gene: TRBJ2-2
CDR3 protein: CASSYSKGIAANTGELFF

V gene: TRBV10-3
J gene: TRBJ1-1
CDR3 protein: CAISDSPGHQAEAFF

V gene: TRBV4-2
J gene: TRBJ1-3
CDR3 protein: CASSQVGERQGSGNTIYF

V gene: TRBV9
J gene: TRBJ2-3
CDR3 protein: CASSVEPHTDTQYF

V gene: TRBV30
J gene: TRBJ1-5
CDR3 protein: CAWSGDRAGNQPQHF

V gene: TRBV5-1
J gene: TRBJ2-2
CDR3 protein: CASSLIEMNTGELFF

V gene: TRBV28
J gene: TRBJ1-1
CDR3 protein: CASSLLANTEAFF

V gene: TRBV28
J gene: TRBJ1-4
CDR3 protein: CASSLVQGLNEKLFF

V gene: TRBV27
J gene: TRBJ1-4
CDR3 protein: CASGRAGTYEKLFF

V gene: TRBV2
J gene: TRBJ1-2
CDR3 protein: CASNDRGQRDTF

V gene: TRBV6-5
J gene: TRBJ2-7
CDR3 protein: CASRGQDRGFYEQYF

V gene: TRBV6-5
J gene: TRBJ2-5
CDR3 protein: CASSYSGQYQETQYF

V gene: TRBV5-1
J gene: TRBJ2-1
CDR3 protein: CASSLGGQDNEQFF

V gene: TRBV5-4
J gene: TRBJ1-2
CDR3 protein: CASSLRGENYGYTF

V gene: TRBV9
J gene: TRBJ2-6
CDR3 protein: CASSVEIGGHVLTF

V gene: TRBV4-3
J gene: TRBJ2-1
CDR3 protein: CASSQVSPSDEQFF

V gene: TRBV19
J gene: TRBJ1-1
CDR3 protein: CASSQTQGDTEAFF

V gene: TRBV19
J gene: TRBJ1-4
CDR3 protein: CASSIATGMGEKLFF

V gene: TRBV4-3
J gene: TRBJ2-1
CDR3 protein: CASSQDGGGGTNSYNEQFF

V gene: TRBV6-2/TRBV6-3
J gene: TRBJ2-1
CDR3 protein: CASSSTSARNEQFF

V gene: TRBV7-7
J gene: TRBJ2-5
CDR3 protein: CASSLARQETQYF

V gene: TRBV7-9
J gene: TRBJ1-1
CDR3 protein: CASSLQTGVNTEAFF

V gene: TRBV27
J gene: TRBJ1-6
CDR3 protein: CASLLPLHF

V gene: TRBV12-3/TRBV12-4
J gene: TRBJ1-1
CDR3 protein: CASRLGQYEAFF

V gene: TRBV7-9
J gene: TRBJ1-2
CDR3 protein: CASSPRTGNYGYTF

V gene: TRBV3-1/TRBV3-2
J gene: TRBJ2-7
CDR3 protein: CASSQETFSYEQYF

V gene: TRBV30
J gene: TRBJ2-3
CDR3 protein: CAWSPSGRGDTQYF

V gene: TRBV6-1
J gene: TRBJ1-2
CDR3 protein: CASSESPLGTGPGGYTF

V gene: TRBV11-2
J gene: TRBJ1-2
CDR3 protein: CASSFTPGTGGGYTF

V gene: TRBV14
J gene: TRBJ2-5
CDR3 protein: CASSPLASGRHGETQYF

V gene: TRBV7-2
J gene: TRBJ2-3
CDR3 protein: CASSTRAGSSSTDTQYF

V gene: TRBV6-2/TRBV6-3
J gene: TRBJ1-3
CDR3 protein: CASSYKGHRRRNTIYF